This T cell receptor beta chain was sequenced for a study of T cell responses to AZD1222 COVID-19 vaccine. The CDR3 sequence is 14 residues long. V was shortened by 4 bases and J by 9 bases, with 18 bases between the two germline ends. Per germline, CDR1 LNHDA and CDR2 SQIVND (reference sequence). Findings of the study overall: Elevations in Spike-specific TCR breadth and depth followed administration of two AZD1222 doses. Mostly white British, mostly female donors; authors suggested clonal diversity may be underestimated.

The table came from immunoSEQ multiplex PCR; TCRdb's copy has only in-frame clones and leaves some out. The table records 93,000 or so clones, about nine tenths of them present only once. In regard to this clone: Its antigen is not identified.

The input for sequencing was peripheral blood, taken on day 0 of AZD1222 vaccination. This receptor was obtained from an adult in good health. This chain connects TRBV19 to TRBJ2-5, with D possibly being TRBD1 or TRBD2 (5 bases each). The CDR3 sequence is CASSTGAAPVAQYF. In nucleotides, the CDR3 is TGTGCCAGTAGTACCGGGGCGGCACCCGTGGCCCAGTACTTC.